A single TCR beta chain is shown here with its context. Its antigen is currently unknown. A junction end diverges from the germline sequence, so it may reflect a read error. This entry comes from a study of post-analysis software for immune sequencing data. CDR3 size: 16 residues. Germline V lookup: CDR1 MNHNY, CDR2 SVGAGI (reference sequence). The TCR beta cDNA libraries carried unique molecular identifiers. A population of roughly 0.85 to 10 million T cells gave rise to around 480,000 cDNA molecules. TCRdb passed the PCR reads through MiXCR, listing each CDR3 protein once. The sample lists about 200,000 distinct CDR3 sequences, approximately 28% occurring once. Regarding the study as a whole: Under F measure analysis, samples from one preparation batch co-clustered strongly. Significantly lower normalized Chao1 diversity was found in patients with multiple sclerosis relative to controls. Four or five TRBV segments were more frequent in patients than controls; TRBV5-6, TRBV5-1 and TRBV20-1 belonged to this group.

The receptor was isolated from a girl aged 2-17 years with multiple sclerosis. The V and J genes are TRBV6-6 and TRBJ2-1; no firm D call. Sequencing input: blood. The CDR3 region is CASSYSPIGSYNEQVF. CDR3 DNA: TGTGCCAGCAGTTACAGCCCCATAGGATCCTACAATGAGCAGGTCTTC.